What follows are 31 T cell receptor beta chains derived from one specimen sequenced in a study of PD-L1 blockade in urothelial cancer. Libraries were prepared by immunoSEQ multiplex PCR; TCRdb keeps only in-frame clonotypes and omits some of them. This sample has under 30,000 clones, with around 75% found just once. This material consisted of PBMCs, taken around atezolizumab (anti-PD-L1) treatment. These receptors originate from a man aged 45-60 years with urothelial cancer.

The chain carries TRBV28 and TRBJ1-1; D not certain. The CDR3 sequence is 14 residues long. Trimming cost V 1 base and J 11 bases, with 17 bases left between them. Germline loops: CDR1 MDHEN, CDR2 SYDVKM. The chain's CDR3 is CASSLSGTIGSAFF. CDR3 coding DNA: TGTGCCAGCAGTTTATCCGGTACGATTGGTTCGGCTTTCTTT.

The chain has TRBV27 and TRBJ1-3; D gene ambiguous. The CDR3 sequence is 16 residues long. The germline V gene has CDR1 MNHEY and CDR2 SMNVEV (reference sequence). V lost 1 base to trimming and J lost 2 bases, with 12 bases between them. CDR3 sequence: CASSLYGDLTGNTIYF. The CDR3 region has the DNA TGTGCCAGCAGTTTATACGGGGATCTGACTGGAAACACCATATATTTT.

V usage is TRBV2 and J usage is TRBJ2-1, with 7 bases aligning to TRBD1. V dropped 6 bases and J dropped 3; count of bases not matched to a gene: 11. This CDR3 is built from 16 residues. Per the germline V gene, CDR1 is SNHLY and CDR2 is FYNNEI. The CDR3 is CASREIGQDLYNEQFF. Here the CDR3 DNA reads TGTGCCAGCAGAGAGATAGGACAGGACCTCTACAATGAGCAGTTCTTC.

This rearrangement joins TRBV6-5 to TRBJ2-2, with D perhaps TRBD1 (6 bases). From germline, CDR1 is MNHEY and CDR2 SVGAGI. V lost 8 bases to trimming and J lost 1 base, with 11 bases between them. The length of the CDR3 is 14 residues. The CDR3 loop is CASQGRLNTGELFF. CDR3 in DNA: TGTGCCAGCCAGGGGCGGTTGAACACCGGGGAGCTGTTTTTT.

The V call is TRBV6-6, the J call TRBJ2-7; 7 nucleotides line up with TRBD1. In germline, CDR1 is MNHNY, CDR2 SVGAGI (reference sequence). The CDR3 sequence is 14 residues long. Trimming at V came to 5 bases and at J to 0 bases, leaving 4 bases not matched to a gene. This CDR3 is CASSPGQASYEQYV. CDR3 DNA sequence: TGTGCCAGCAGTCCCGGACAGGCCTCCTACGAGCAGTACGTC.

The chain uses TRBV7-3 and TRBJ1-1, with D possibly TRBD1 on 6 matching bases. This CDR3 is 14 amino acids long. Germline values: CDR1 SGHTA, CDR2 FQGTGA. V lost 2 bases, J lost 4 bases, and 11 bases lay in between. CDR3 DNA sequence: TGTGCCAGCAGCTTAGCCCAGGGGTCCACTGAAGCTTTCTTT. Protein sequence: CASSLAQGSTEAFF.

The V and J genes are TRBV10-3 and TRBJ1-4, with 8 bases aligning to TRBD1. The CDR3 runs 15 residues. V lost 2 bases to trimming and J lost 15 bases; unmatched junction nucleotides: 14. The germline V gene has CDR1 ENHRY and CDR2 SYGVKD. CDR3: CAISEPGTGATKLFF. The CDR3 DNA reads as TGTGCCATCAGTGAGCCCGGGACAGGCGCGACTAAATTGTTTTTT.

The chain carries TRBV2 and TRBJ2-3, with D hard to call. The V gene's germline CDR1 is SNHLY and CDR2 FYNNEI. The CDR3 loop spans 12 amino acids. Trimming stripped 3 bases from V and 8 bases from J, with 9 bases between. The CDR3: CASSDLASTQYF. In DNA, the CDR3 is TGTGCCAGCAGTGATTTGGCTTCTACGCAGTATTTT.

The chain couples TRBV29-1 to TRBJ1-1; D not resolved. V was shortened by 7 bases and J by 1 base, with 16 bases between the two germline ends. The CDR3 has 14 amino acids. Per the germline V gene, CDR1 is SQVTM and CDR2 is ANQGSEA. The CDR3 bases are TGCAGCGGGGTCGCGGGCCCGGCGAACACTGAAGCTTTCTTT. This gives the protein CSGVAGPANTEAFF.

To note about this clone: Relative to the germline gene, one junction end is altered; a read error may explain this. This chain joins TRBV7-7 and TRBJ1-2; D remains ambiguous. This CDR3 spans 18 amino acids. CDR1 SSHAT and CDR2 FNYEAQ come from the germline V gene (reference sequence). CDR3 sequence reads: CASNPRWREVGRNYGYTF. As DNA, the CDR3 is TGTGCTAGCAACCCACGTTGGAGGGAGGTGGGCCGCAACTATGGCTACACCTTC.

This clone appeared a single time. The chain's CDR3 is CASHSDRAGGELFF. The CDR3 region has the DNA TGCGCCAGCCACTCCGACAGGGCCGGCGGGGAGCTGTTTTTT. V and J are TRBV5-1 and TRBJ2-2, with 7 bases lining up with TRBD1. CDR1 is SGHRS, CDR2 YFSETQ, per germline. J gave up 7 bases and V 7 bases, and 10 bases lay outside the gene matches. The CDR3 contains 14 residues. Full variable domain (remainder filled in from reference TRBV5-1 and TRBJ2-2): KAGVTQTPRYLIKTRGQQVTLSCSPISGHRSVSWYQQTPGQGLQFLFEYFSETQRNKGNFPGRFSGRQFSNSRSEMNVSTLELGDSALYLCASHSDRAGGELFFGEGSRLTVL.

The J gene is TRBJ2-5, the V gene TRBV15, with 8 bases aligning to TRBD2. This CDR3 has 17 residues. The ends lost 4 bases at V and 5 bases at J; junction bases unmatched: 15. Germline V gives CDR1 LNHNV, CDR2 YYDKDF (reference sequence). The DNA for the CDR3 is TGTGCCACCAGCACCACTCGGGTCCCGGGGGGGACGGAGACCCAGTACTTC. Protein sequence: CATSTTRVPGGTETQYF. The whole variable domain, remainder taken from reference TRBV15 and TRBJ2-5, is DAMVIQNPRYQVTQFGKPVTLSCSQTLNHNVMYWYQQKSSQAPKLLFHYYDKDFNNEADTPDNFQSRRPNTSFCFLDIRSPGLGDTAMYLCATSTTRVPGGTETQYFGPGTRLLVL.

V usage is TRBV29-1 and J usage is TRBJ2-3; D might be TRBD2 (5 bases). CDR1 and CDR2 from the germline V gene are SQVTM and ANQGSEA. CDR3 size: 13 residues. V was cut by 1 base and J by 3 bases, with 8 bases left in between. CDR3 amino acids: CSVEGPGTDTQYF. The CDR3 DNA reads TGCAGCGTTGAAGGTCCGGGAACAGATACGCAGTATTTT.

Comments on this clone: A far larger clone is one nucleotide away, so this likely arose from a read error. Distinct nucleotide sequences in the sample also encode this CDR3. The J gene is TRBJ1-4, the V gene TRBV15; D is unresolved. Germline V gene sequence: CDR1 LNHNV, CDR2 YYDKDF (reference sequence). The CDR3 runs 13 residues. The V gene lost 1 base and the J gene lost 4 bases, with 4 bases spanning the gap. CDR3 sequence: CATSRALNEKLFF. CDR3 DNA: TGTGCCACCAGCAGAGCTCTTAATGAAAAACTGTTTTTT.

The CDR3 nucleotides are TGTGCCAGCAGTTTATGGGAGAAGCGGCACTCCTACGAGCAGTACGTC. Protein product: CASSLWEKRHSYEQYV. The chain recombines TRBV28 with TRBJ2-7; possibly TRBD2 for D (5 bases). Germline V gene sequence: CDR1 MDHEN, CDR2 SYDVKM. Trimming took off 0 bases at V and 0 bases at J, with 12 bases between the two ends. The CDR3 spans 16 residues.

The chain recombines TRBV29-1 with TRBJ2-3; the D gene is possibly TRBD2 (6 bases). The CDR3 contains 15 residues. V lost 4 bases and J 1 base, leaving 15 bases between the germline ends. The V gene's germline CDR1 is SQVTM and CDR2 ANQGSEA. As DNA, the CDR3 is TGCAGCGTTGTTGGAGGCGTAGCGGGCACAGATACGCAGTATTTT. Protein product: CSVVGGVAGTDTQYF.

The CDR3 nucleotides are TGTGCCAGCTCAGCTTCTCAGGGGCTGAAATCCGGAAACACCATATATTTT. Amino acids: CASSASQGLKSGNTIYF. The chain joins TRBV18 to TRBJ1-3; possible D gene TRBD1, 6 bases. Trimming removed 5 bases from V and 4 bases from J, with 21 bases in between. From germline, CDR1 is KGHSH and CDR2 LQKENI. The CDR3 is 17 amino acids.

The chain carries TRBV11-2 and TRBJ2-1; 12 nucleotides line up with TRBD2. The CDR3 runs 17 residues. Per the germline V gene, CDR1 is SGHAT and CDR2 is FQNNGV. Trimming cost V 1 base and J 6 bases; bases outside gene matches: 7. CDR3 coding DNA: TGTGCCAGCAGCTTAGTCCCTAGCGGGGGGGTTCGCAATGAGCAGTTCTTC. Translating it yields CASSLVPSGGVRNEQFF.

This clone was recorded only once. The chain employs TRBV27 and TRBJ1-1; the D gene is possibly TRBD1 (6 bases). V was pared by 0 bases and J by 0 bases, with 14 bases between. Germline V gene sequence: CDR1 MNHEY, CDR2 SMNVEV (reference sequence). The CDR3 sequence is 17 residues long. CDR3 in amino acids: CASSLSQTGWVNTEAFF. CDR3 DNA: TGTGCCAGCAGTTTATCGCAGACAGGTTGGGTGAACACTGAAGCTTTCTTT.

The genes are TRBV5-4 and TRBJ1-2; D is possibly TRBD1 (5 bases). CDR1 and CDR2 from the germline V gene are SGHNT and YYREEE (reference sequence). V was shortened by 0 bases and J by 5 bases, with 8 bases between the two germline ends. This CDR3 region has 13 residues. CDR3 protein: CASSLDGGYGYTF. In DNA, the CDR3 is TGTGCCAGCAGCTTGGATGGGGGGTATGGCTACACCTTC.

The chain recombines TRBV18 with TRBJ2-5; no firm D call. The germline CDR1 and CDR2 sequences are KGHSH and LQKENI. Trimming took 2 bases from V and 2 from J, leaving 9 bases between them. The CDR3 has 14 amino acids. In DNA, the CDR3 is TGTGCCAGCTCACCAAACTACCTACAAGAGACCCAGTACTTC. Amino acid sequence: CASSPNYLQETQYF.

The chain joins TRBV5-1 to TRBJ2-7; 8 bases are shared with TRBD1. Germline-derived CDR1 and CDR2 are SGHRS and YFSETQ. The ends lost 3 bases at V and 0 bases at J; junction bases unmatched: 2. This CDR3 region has 14 residues. The CDR3 region has the DNA TGCGCCAGCAGCTCCGGACAGGGCTCCTACGAGCAGTACTTC. This sequence encodes CASSSGQGSYEQYF.

The CDR3 spells CASSQDGVSGANVLTF. CDR3 sequence (DNA): TGTGCCAGCAGCCAAGACGGGGTTAGTGGGGCCAACGTCCTGACTTTC. The chain joins TRBV4-2 to TRBJ2-6; perhaps TRBD2 as D (5 bases). The germline gives CDR1 LGHNA, CDR2 YNFKEQ. This CDR3 region has 16 residues. Trimming pared 0 bases from V and 3 bases from J, leaving 9 bases between.

The chain joins TRBV12-2 to TRBJ1-5; the D call TRBD1 from the table was never checked on the DNA. TRBV12-2 is a documented pseudogene. The CDR3 consists of 16 residues. The DNA of the CDR3 is TGTGCAAGTCGCGCCGACAGGACCGATAGCAATCAGCCCCAGCATTTT. It codes for CASRADRTDSNQPQHF.

This chain uses TRBV6-1 with TRBJ1-4; tentative D call: TRBD1 (6 bases). The length of the CDR3 is 15 residues. The germline V gene encodes CDR1 MNHNS and CDR2 SASEGT. V was cut by 10 bases and J by 1 base, with 16 bases left in between. CDR3 DNA sequence: TGTGCCATCTCAACCCTCAGGGGAACTAATGAAAAACTGTTTTTT. Translating gives CAISTLRGTNEKLFF.

This clone was observed a single time. The chain uses TRBV7-6 and TRBJ2-3, with TRBD2 matching over 14 bases. There are 16 residues in the CDR3. The J segment lost 5 bases and the V segment lost 3 bases, leaving 4 bases of the junction unmatched. Germline V gives CDR1 SGHVS, CDR2 FNYEAQ. The CDR3 loop is CASSFRLAGGQDTQYF. In nucleotides, the CDR3 is TGTGCCAGCAGCTTCCGACTAGCGGGGGGGCAAGATACGCAGTATTTT.

This clone was found a few times. The chain combines TRBV25-1 with TRBJ1-3; TRBD1 matches at 10 bases. CDR1 MGHDK and CDR2 SYGVNS come from the germline V gene. This CDR3 is 15 amino acids long. V was clipped by 6 bases and J by 4 bases; unmatched bases: 6. CDR3 region: CASRAGTGAGNTIYF. CDR3 nucleotide sequence: TGTGCCAGCAGAGCCGGGACAGGGGCGGGAAACACCATATATTTT.

This chain joins TRBV5-1 and TRBJ2-7, with D possibly TRBD2 on 5 matching bases. V was pared by 4 bases and J by 0 bases, with 14 bases between. Germline CDR1 reads SGHRS; CDR2 reads YFSETQ. The CDR3 is made up of 15 amino acids. The CDR3: CASSREGSLSYEQYF. The DNA for the CDR3 is TGCGCCAGCAGCCGGGAAGGATCCCTCTCCTACGAGCAGTACTTC.

CDR3 protein: CASRAGEYNEQFF. DNA of the CDR3: TGTGCCAGCAGGGCGGGGGAATACAATGAGCAGTTCTTC. The chain links TRBV6-5 to TRBJ2-1; 7 positions match TRBD2. Germline lookup yields CDR1 MNHEY and CDR2 SVGAGI. This CDR3 is 13 amino acids long. V shed 6 bases, J shed 4 bases, and the junction held 3 bases outside the gene matches.

This clone showed up just once. The gene calls are TRBV20-1 and TRBJ2-1; no reliable D call. The CDR3 consists of 11 residues. Germline CDR1 and CDR2: DFQATT and SNEGSKA (reference sequence). Between the trimmed V and J ends, which lost 6 bases and 4 bases, there was a span of 7 bases. The CDR3 region has the DNA TGCAGTGCAACCGGGTACAATGAGCAGTTCTTC. Encoded protein: CSATGYNEQFF.

V gene TRBV5-4 combines with J gene TRBJ2-7; 7 bases line up with TRBD2. The V segment lost 9 bases and the J segment 3 bases; nucleotides outside the gene matches: 12. This CDR3 is built from 14 residues. From germline, CDR1 is SGHNT and CDR2 YYREEE (reference sequence). The CDR3 sequence is CATFEAGEDYEQYF. The DNA of the CDR3 is TGTGCCACCTTCGAGGCGGGAGAAGACTACGAGCAGTACTTC.